The rows below give T cell receptor beta chains drawn from one sample of a study of cytomegalovirus exposure and HLA in healthy donors. Only in-frame clones appear in the TCRdb table, and some are missing; sequencing was by immunoSEQ multiplex PCR. The table lists 110,000 to 150,000 clones, roughly three quarters of them singletons. The sample taken for sequencing was PBMCs. The receptor source for this set is a man aged 55-75 years in good health and CMV-seronegative. Both conserved end residues are part of each CDR3. A D gene is named only where the DNA matches it firmly. The listing skips clone size in some rows; elsewhere it reads once, few, many or a size class.

clone_size: NA; d_call: TRBD1; v_call: TRBV5-5; j_call: TRBJ2-1; cdr3_nt: TGTGCCAGCAGCCCCCGGACAGGGGTCGGCAATGAGCAGTTCTTC; cdr3_aa: CASSPRTGVGNEQFF
clone_size: NA; d_call: TRBD1; v_call: TRBV30; j_call: TRBJ1-5; cdr3_nt: TGTGCCTCGGGACAGGGCATCAATCAGCCCCAGCATTTT; cdr3_aa: CASGQGINQPQHF
clone_size: NA; d_call: TRBD2; v_call: TRBV25-1; j_call: TRBJ2-7; cdr3_nt: TGTGCCAGCAGTGAATCTCTAGCGGGAGGACTCTACGAGCAGTACTTC; cdr3_aa: CASSESLAGGLYEQYF
clone_size: few; d_call: NA; v_call: TRBV6-1; j_call: TRBJ1-5; cdr3_nt: TGTGCCAGTCAGACAGACCAGCTAAATCAGCCCCAGCATTTT; cdr3_aa: CASQTDQLNQPQHF
clone_size: NA; d_call: TRBD2; v_call: TRBV7-3; j_call: TRBJ2-3; cdr3_nt: TGTGCCAGCAGCTTTGGCCTGGGACTAGCGGGTGACACAGATACGCAGTATTTT; cdr3_aa: CASSFGLGLAGDTDTQYF
clone_size: few; d_call: NA; v_call: TRBV9; j_call: TRBJ1-1; cdr3_nt: TGTGCCAGCAGCGTAGGGAGTGACACTGAAGCTTTCTTT; cdr3_aa: CASSVGSDTEAFF
clone_size: few; d_call: TRBD1; v_call: TRBV15; j_call: TRBJ1-5; cdr3_nt: TGTGCCACCAGCAGAGATTTTCAGGGGGTCCAGCCCCAGCATTTT; cdr3_aa: CATSRDFQGVQPQHF
clone_size: NA; d_call: NA; v_call: TRBV15; j_call: TRBJ2-5; cdr3_nt: TGTGCCACCAGCAGCAGGGTTGGGGATTCCCAGTACTTC; cdr3_aa: CATSSRVGDSQYF
clone_size: NA; d_call: NA; v_call: TRBV29-1; j_call: TRBJ1-1; cdr3_nt: TGCAGCTCCGGACAGGAAGCTTTCTTT; cdr3_aa: CSSGQEAFF
clone_size: few; d_call: NA; v_call: TRBV30; j_call: TRBJ1-3; cdr3_nt: TGTGCCCTGAGGAAGGGGCCGGGAAACACCATATATTTT; cdr3_aa: CALRKGPGNTIYF
clone_size: NA; d_call: TRBD2; v_call: TRBV7-9; j_call: TRBJ2-1; cdr3_nt: TGTGCCAGCAGCCTAGCGGGAGGGAATCGTAATGAGCAGTTCTTC; cdr3_aa: CASSLAGGNRNEQFF
clone_size: few; d_call: TRBD1; v_call: TRBV6-5; j_call: TRBJ1-1; cdr3_nt: TGTGCCAGCACTCGGGACAGGGAAAGGTCCACTGAAGCTTTCTTT; cdr3_aa: CASTRDRERSTEAFF
clone_size: NA; d_call: NA; v_call: TRBV30; j_call: TRBJ1-3; cdr3_nt: TGTGCCTGGAGGGCTGACAGACTCTCTGGAAACACCATATATTTT; cdr3_aa: CAWRADRLSGNTIYF
clone_size: NA; d_call: NA; v_call: TRBV27; j_call: TRBJ1-2; cdr3_nt: TGTGCCAGCAGACCCTTTGACAGCTATGGCTACACCTTC; cdr3_aa: CASRPFDSYGYTF
clone_size: NA; d_call: TRBD2; v_call: TRBV30; j_call: TRBJ2-4; cdr3_nt: TGTGCCTGGAGTCTCGAGCGGGATATTAACATTCAGTACTTC; cdr3_aa: CAWSLERDINIQYF
clone_size: NA; d_call: TRBD1; v_call: TRBV19; j_call: TRBJ1-1; cdr3_nt: TGTGCCAGTAGTCTCGACAGGGGCGGGGACACTGAAGCTTTCTTT; cdr3_aa: CASSLDRGGDTEAFF
clone_size: few; d_call: TRBD2; v_call: TRBV28; j_call: TRBJ2-1; cdr3_nt: TGTGCCAGCAGTGTGACTAGCGGGCTCCACAATGAGCAGTTCTTC; cdr3_aa: CASSVTSGLHNEQFF
clone_size: NA; d_call: NA; v_call: TRBV6-5; j_call: TRBJ1-1; cdr3_nt: TGTGCCAGCAGTACGGATGGGAGAAACACTGAAGCTTTCTTT; cdr3_aa: CASSTDGRNTEAFF
clone_size: NA; d_call: NA; v_call: TRBV7-3; j_call: TRBJ2-7; cdr3_nt: TGTGCCAGCAGCTTAACGGGACAAGGCAACTACGAGCAGTACTTC; cdr3_aa: CASSLTGQGNYEQYF
clone_size: NA; d_call: NA; v_call: TRBV6-1; j_call: TRBJ1-6; cdr3_nt: TGTGCCAGCAGTGACACGACAGGCCATAATTCACCCCTCCACTTT; cdr3_aa: CASSDTTGHNSPLHF
clone_size: NA; d_call: NA; v_call: TRBV9; j_call: TRBJ2-7; cdr3_nt: TGTGCCAGCAGCCCTTACCAGGCCTCCTACGAGCAGTACTTC; cdr3_aa: CASSPYQASYEQYF
clone_size: few; d_call: TRBD2; v_call: TRBV28; j_call: TRBJ2-7; cdr3_nt: TGTGCCAGCAGCCTTTTGGGGGGGGACCTCTACGAGCAGTACTTC; cdr3_aa: CASSLLGGDLYEQYF
clone_size: NA; d_call: TRBD1; v_call: TRBV5-6; j_call: TRBJ2-7; cdr3_nt: TGTGCCAGCAGCCCTGGGACAGGGGGCATCTACGAGCAGTACTTC; cdr3_aa: CASSPGTGGIYEQYF
clone_size: NA; d_call: TRBD1; v_call: TRBV5-1; j_call: TRBJ2-7; cdr3_nt: TGCGCCAGCAGCCCTGCCTCCGGGACAGGGGATGTTTACGAGCAGTACTTC; cdr3_aa: CASSPASGTGDVYEQYF
clone_size: NA; d_call: TRBD1; v_call: TRBV7-9; j_call: TRBJ2-7; cdr3_nt: TGTGCCAGCTCCGGGACAGCGAGCTCCTACGAGCAGTACTTC; cdr3_aa: CASSGTASSYEQYF
clone_size: NA; d_call: TRBD1; v_call: TRBV28; j_call: TRBJ2-3; cdr3_nt: TGTGCCAGCAGTTTACCGGACAGGGAGGTGAGCACAGATACGCAGTATTTT; cdr3_aa: CASSLPDREVSTDTQYF
clone_size: few; d_call: NA; v_call: TRBV30; j_call: TRBJ2-7; cdr3_nt: TGTGCCTGGACTGGGGGGACGGGTACCTACGAGCAGTACTTC; cdr3_aa: CAWTGGTGTYEQYF
clone_size: NA; d_call: TRBD1; v_call: TRBV7-2; j_call: TRBJ2-7; cdr3_nt: TGTGCCAGCAGCTCCCAATATGACAGGGGGAGTTTCTACGAGCAGTACTTC; cdr3_aa: CASSSQYDRGSFYEQYF
clone_size: NA; d_call: TRBD1; v_call: TRBV5-4; j_call: TRBJ1-4; cdr3_nt: TGTGCCAGCAGCGTGACAGGGGGCAATGAAAAACTGTTTTTT; cdr3_aa: CASSVTGGNEKLFF
clone_size: NA; d_call: NA; v_call: TRBV19; j_call: TRBJ2-2; cdr3_nt: TGTGCCAGTAGTCTCGGGAACACCGGGGAGCTGTTTTTT; cdr3_aa: CASSLGNTGELFF
clone_size: NA; d_call: NA; v_call: TRBV5-4; j_call: TRBJ1-4; cdr3_nt: TGTGCCAGCAGTCCAGGTGCAACTAATGAAAAACTGTTTTTT; cdr3_aa: CASSPGATNEKLFF
clone_size: NA; d_call: NA; v_call: TRBV15; j_call: TRBJ1-1; cdr3_nt: TGTGCCACCAGCAGGGCTCGGAACACTGAAGCTTTCTTT; cdr3_aa: CATSRARNTEAFF
clone_size: NA; d_call: NA; v_call: TRBV5-1; j_call: TRBJ1-2; cdr3_nt: TGCGCCAGCAGCTTGGTGGGGGCCACTGGCTACACCTTC; cdr3_aa: CASSLVGATGYTF
clone_size: NA; d_call: NA; v_call: TRBV21-1; j_call: TRBJ1-1; cdr3_nt: TGTGCCAGCAGCAAAGTATCTGGGCAGACTGAAGCTTTCTTT; cdr3_aa: CASSKVSGQTEAFF
clone_size: few; d_call: NA; v_call: TRBV5-4; j_call: TRBJ2-7; cdr3_nt: TGTGCCAGCAGCCTGGATTTCTACGGGCAGTACTTC; cdr3_aa: CASSLDFYGQYF
clone_size: once; d_call: NA; v_call: TRBV11-3; j_call: TRBJ2-7; cdr3_nt: TGTGCCAGCAGCTCGGGTCCTAAGGATAGCGAGCAGTACTTC; cdr3_aa: CASSSGPKDSEQYF
clone_size: NA; d_call: TRBD2; v_call: TRBV7-2; j_call: TRBJ2-5; cdr3_nt: TGTGCCAGCAGCCCCCCAATGACTAGCGGGAGACAAGAGACCCAGTACTTC; cdr3_aa: CASSPPMTSGRQETQYF
clone_size: NA; d_call: TRBD2; v_call: TRBV7-7; j_call: TRBJ2-3; cdr3_nt: TGTGCTAGCAGCTCGGGACTAGGGGCGCAGTATTTT; cdr3_aa: CASSSGLGAQYF
clone_size: NA; d_call: TRBD2; v_call: TRBV30; j_call: TRBJ2-1; cdr3_nt: TGTGCCTGGAGTCTAGCGGGAGGGTACAATGAGCAGTTCTTC; cdr3_aa: CAWSLAGGYNEQFF
clone_size: NA; d_call: NA; v_call: TRBV6-5; j_call: TRBJ2-2; cdr3_nt: TGTGCCAGCAGTTCGGTCGGGGAGCTGTTTTTT; cdr3_aa: CASSSVGELFF
clone_size: NA; d_call: TRBD1; v_call: TRBV28; j_call: TRBJ1-5; cdr3_nt: TGTGCCAGCAGTTTACCGGAGAGAGAGGCAGACAGGGATGGTCAGCCCCAGCATTTT; cdr3_aa: CASSLPEREADRDGQPQHF
clone_size: NA; d_call: NA; v_call: TRBV5-1; j_call: TRBJ1-3; cdr3_nt: TGCGCCAGCAGTTCAGGAAACACCATATATTTT; cdr3_aa: CASSSGNTIYF
clone_size: once; d_call: TRBD2; v_call: TRBV5-4; j_call: TRBJ2-1; cdr3_nt: TGTGCCAGCAGCGGACCCCTTGGGGGGAGGGCAGGTCGGAATGAGCAGTTCTTC; cdr3_aa: CASSGPLGGRAGRNEQFF
clone_size: NA; d_call: TRBD2; v_call: TRBV5-4; j_call: TRBJ2-1; cdr3_nt: TGTGCCAGCAGCCCGGGGGGACTAGCGGGAGGGCCATTAGATGAGCAGTTCTTC; cdr3_aa: CASSPGGLAGGPLDEQFF
clone_size: NA; d_call: TRBD2; v_call: TRBV2; j_call: TRBJ2-1; cdr3_nt: TGTGCCAGCAGCTTTGGGACTAGCGGGAGGAACTCTTTTGAGCAGTTCTTC; cdr3_aa: CASSFGTSGRNSFEQFF
clone_size: once; d_call: NA; v_call: TRBV29-1; j_call: TRBJ2-7; cdr3_nt: TGCAGCGCCACCAGGGGTAGGGACCCCTACGAGCAGTACTTC; cdr3_aa: CSATRGRDPYEQYF
clone_size: NA; d_call: NA; v_call: TRBV6-5; j_call: TRBJ1-4; cdr3_nt: TGTGCCAGCAGTTACTCGAACAGTAATGAAAAACTGTTTTTT; cdr3_aa: CASSYSNSNEKLFF
clone_size: NA; d_call: NA; v_call: TRBV9; j_call: TRBJ1-4; cdr3_nt: TGTGCCAGCAGCGGCGATCCGGCAACTAATGAAAAACTGTTTTTT; cdr3_aa: CASSGDPATNEKLFF
clone_size: NA; d_call: TRBD1; v_call: TRBV12-5; j_call: TRBJ2-7; cdr3_nt: TGTGCTAGTGGTTTGGCTAACCGGGACAGGGCTTTCTACGAGCAGTACTTC; cdr3_aa: CASGLANRDRAFYEQYF
clone_size: few; d_call: TRBD1; v_call: TRBV30; j_call: TRBJ2-7; cdr3_nt: TGTGCCTGGAGTGATCCCAGGGGGCGGTACGAGCAGTACTTC; cdr3_aa: CAWSDPRGRYEQYF
clone_size: NA; d_call: NA; v_call: TRBV7-2; j_call: TRBJ2-5; cdr3_nt: TGTGCCAGCAGCTTAGACTACGGTCAAGAGACCCAGTACTTC; cdr3_aa: CASSLDYGQETQYF